The next 24 T cell receptor beta chains were all read from a single sample in a study of blood T cell repertoires in COVID-19. Repertoires were generated with immunoSEQ multiplex PCR, while TCRdb's copy carries only in-frame clones and drops some. The sample holds hundreds of thousands of clones; roughly 85% are singletons and the top ten take roughly 3%. Sequencing used peripheral blood. Every receptor here comes from a man younger than 35 with active or convalescent COVID-19.

This clone has just one count. The chain is built from TRBV18 and TRBJ1-1, with 8 positions matching TRBD1. This CDR3 has 13 residues. V shed 6 bases and J 6 bases; nucleotides not matched to a gene: 6. The germline V gene encodes CDR1 KGHSH and CDR2 LQKENI. Here the CDR3 DNA reads TGTGCCAGCTCGCTCGGGACAGGAGCTGAAGCTTTCTTT. Translation gives CASSLGTGAEAFF.

The chain has TRBV9 and TRBJ2-1, with 11 bases matching TRBD2. Germline values: CDR1 SGDLS, CDR2 YYNGEE. V shed 7 bases and J 6 bases; nucleotides not matched to a gene: 6. The CDR3 loop spans 14 amino acids. The CDR3 is CASGTSGNSNEQFF. CDR3 in DNA: TGTGCCAGCGGGACTAGCGGAAACTCCAATGAGCAGTTCTTC.

The chain employs TRBV12-3 or TRBV12-4 and TRBJ2-7; tentative D call: TRBD1 (5 bases). Between the trimmed V and J ends, which lost 4 bases and 2 bases, there was a span of 9 bases. This CDR3 is 13 amino acids long. The CDR3 nucleotides are TGTGCCAGCAGTTACGCAGGGACCTACGAGCAGTACTTC. Translating it yields CASSYAGTYEQYF.

This sequence joins TRBV6-6 and TRBJ1-3; 7 bases align to TRBD1. Unmatched junction bases numbered 7, after V lost 8 bases and J lost 0 bases. The CDR3 is 15 residues long. CDR1 and CDR2 (germline): MNHNY, SVGAGI (reference sequence). CDR3 sequence reads: CASRDRGNSGNTIYF. Here the CDR3 DNA reads TGTGCCAGCCGGGACAGAGGGAACTCTGGAAACACCATATATTTT.

The chain uses TRBV6-2 or TRBV6-3 and TRBJ2-7; D is perhaps TRBD1 (5 bases). Germline V gives CDR1 MNHEY, CDR2 SVGEGT. V was pared by 4 bases and J by 3 bases, with 13 bases between. The CDR3 has 14 residues. For the CDR3, the DNA is TGTGCCAGCAGTTCTCGAACAGGCATCTACGAGCAGTACTTC. It encodes CASSSRTGIYEQYF.

This clone has only one observation. The chain employs TRBV2 and TRBJ2-6; D gene unclear. V was clipped by 5 bases and J by 3 bases, with 11 bases between them. The CDR3 sequence is 15 residues long. The germline V gene has CDR1 SNHLY and CDR2 FYNNEI. The CDR3 sequence is CASSTTPVGANVLTF. In nucleotides, the CDR3 is TGTGCCAGCAGTACCACACCTGTTGGGGCCAACGTCCTGACTTTC.

This clone has just one count. CDR3 sequence: CASSQVTGQLHTGELFF. The DNA for the CDR3 is TGCGCCAGCAGCCAAGTTACCGGACAACTTCACACCGGGGAGCTGTTTTTT. The V gene is TRBV4-1, the J gene TRBJ2-2; D possibly corresponds to TRBD1 (5 bases). The V and J ends lost 1 base and 3 bases respectively, with 15 bases between them. The CDR3 consists of 17 residues. Germline values: CDR1 MGHRA, CDR2 YSYEKL.

The CDR3 reads CASSLPRGGEAFF. CDR3 in DNA: TGTGCCAGCAGTCTCCCCCGGGGGGGTGAAGCTTTCTTT. This chain uses TRBV12-3 or TRBV12-4 with TRBJ1-1, with a possible D match to TRBD1 (5 bases). V was clipped by 5 bases and J by 7 bases, with 14 bases between them. This CDR3 contains 13 residues.

This chain joins TRBV27 and TRBJ2-5; tentative D call: TRBD1 (5 bases). Trimming shortened V by 2 bases and J by 5 bases, and 9 bases separated the two germline ends. Germline V gene lookup returns CDR1 MNHEY and CDR2 SMNVEV (reference sequence). The CDR3 spans 13 residues. The CDR3 DNA reads TGTGCCAGCAGTTTAGCAGGGATTGAGACCCAGTACTTC. Encoded protein: CASSLAGIETQYF.

The chain is built from TRBV30 and TRBJ1-2, with D hard to call. The length of the CDR3 is 10 residues. CDR1 is GTSNPN and CDR2 is SVGIG in the germline V gene (reference sequence). V was pared by 3 bases and J by 8 bases, with 7 bases between. This CDR3 is CAWRARGYTF. CDR3 sequence (DNA): TGTGCCTGGAGAGCCCGGGGCTACACCTTC.

This clone was seen more than once but under ten times. CDR3 nucleotides: TGTGCCAGCAGCCGGTATCAGACTCCCTATGGCTACACCTTC. The encoded protein is CASSRYQTPYGYTF. The genes are TRBV7-9 and TRBJ1-2; D ambiguous. The germline V and J ends were trimmed by 5 bases and 4 bases, with 14 bases remaining between them. The CDR3 runs to 14 residues. Germline-derived CDR1 and CDR2 are SEHNR and FQNEAQ (reference sequence).

As DNA, the CDR3 is TGTGCCAGCAACAACAGGGTGTCTTCACCCCTCCACTTT. Residues: CASNNRVSSPLHF. The chain has TRBV3-1 (or the pseudogene TRBV3-2) and TRBJ1-6, with D maybe TRBD1 (6 bases). CDR1 and CDR2 (germline): LGHDT, YNNKEL (reference sequence). The CDR3 consists of 13 residues. Trimming left V 7 bases short and J 9 bases short, with 13 bases between.

This chain uses TRBV15 with TRBJ1-5; maybe TRBD1 (6 bases). V was clipped by 5 bases and J by 0 bases, with 11 bases between them. This CDR3 region has 15 residues. CDR1 LNHNV and CDR2 YYDKDF come from the germline V gene (reference sequence). This chain's CDR3 is CATSYRAYSNQPQHF. The CDR3 DNA sequence: TGTGCCACCAGCTACAGGGCGTATAGCAATCAGCCCCAGCATTTT.

The V and J genes are TRBV10-2 and TRBJ2-2, with 9 bases lining up with TRBD1. The ends lost 9 bases at V and 4 bases at J; junction bases unmatched: 3. There are 13 residues in the CDR3. Germline CDR1 is WSHSY and CDR2 is SAAADI. CDR3 sequence (DNA): TGCGCCAGTGGGACAGGGTCCACCGGGGAGCTGTTTTTT. This sequence encodes CASGTGSTGELFF.

A single count supports this clone. V is TRBV7-3 and J is TRBJ2-6; D call uncertain. In germline, CDR1 is SGHTA, CDR2 FQGTGA. The CDR3 is 14 amino acids. The ends were cut back, 5 bases at V and 0 bases at J, with 5 bases in the middle. This chain's CDR3 is CASSLSSGANVLTF. DNA of the CDR3: TGTGCCAGCAGCCTTTCCTCTGGGGCCAACGTCCTGACTTTC.

The chain links TRBV11-3 to TRBJ2-5; D call uncertain. This CDR3 spans 14 amino acids. Trimming removed 4 bases from V and 3 bases from J, with 12 bases in between. CDR1 is SGHNT, CDR2 YENEEA, per germline. The DNA of the CDR3 is TGTGCCAGCAGCTCTCCCGGTTTGGAAGAGACCCAGTACTTC. Amino acids: CASSSPGLEETQYF.

This clone was recorded a few times. The chain uses TRBV5-4 and TRBJ2-7; 7 bases are a match to TRBD1. The CDR3 is made up of 13 amino acids. V was pared by 9 bases and J by 6 bases, with 12 bases of the junction left unmatched. Per germline, CDR1 SGHNT and CDR2 YYREEE (reference sequence). CDR3 region: CATARGQLAEQYF. CDR3 bases: TGTGCCACAGCAAGGGGACAGCTAGCCGAGCAGTACTTC.

This clone appeared a few times. V gene TRBV7-3 combines with J gene TRBJ2-2; tentatively, D is TRBD2 (6 bases). Germline-derived CDR1 and CDR2 are SGHTA and FQGTGA. The CDR3 sequence is 15 residues long. The germline V and J ends were trimmed by 0 bases and 10 bases, with 15 bases remaining between them. The CDR3 DNA reads TGTGCCAGCAGCTTAACGGGGACTTCCCTCGAGGAGCTGTTTTTT. Translation gives CASSLTGTSLEELFF.

The chain joins TRBV28 to TRBJ1-1, with unresolved D. The CDR3 has 15 residues. Trimming took 1 base from V and 3 from J, leaving 12 bases between them. Germline-derived CDR1 and CDR2 are MDHEN and SYDVKM. CDR3 bases: TGTGCCAGCAGTTTATTCACGGGGAGGTACACTGAAGCTTTCTTT. It translates to CASSLFTGRYTEAFF.

The chain joins TRBV25-1 to TRBJ1-1; 8 bases are shared with TRBD1. J gave up 2 bases and V 4 bases, and 3 bases lay outside the gene matches. From germline, CDR1 is MGHDK and CDR2 SYGVNS. CDR3 length: 14 residues. The CDR3 reads CASSAQGANTEAFF. The CDR3 DNA reads TGTGCCAGCAGTGCCCAGGGGGCAAACACTGAAGCTTTCTTT.

The rearrangement links TRBV20-1 to TRBJ1-2; 12 nucleotides align to TRBD1. Germline CDR1 reads DFQATT; CDR2 reads SNEGSKA (reference sequence). The CDR3 is made up of 18 amino acids. V lost 3 bases, J lost 5 bases, and 16 bases stayed unmatched. CDR3 sequence (DNA): TGCAGTGCTAGTCTTACTCCGGGACAGGGGGCGCCGGGGTATGGCTACACCTTC. It codes for CSASLTPGQGAPGYGYTF.

This clone was counted a single time. The chain has TRBV5-1 and TRBJ2-5; 9 bases line up with TRBD1. V was clipped by 4 bases and J by 5 bases; unmatched bases: 6. Germline CDR1 and CDR2: SGHRS and YFSETQ. This CDR3 has 14 amino acids. The CDR3 sequence: CASSRDRAGETQYF. CDR3 bases: TGCGCCAGCAGCCGGGACAGGGCCGGGGAGACCCAGTACTTC.

The chain recombines TRBV14 with TRBJ2-1, with D possibly TRBD2 on 5 matching bases. The CDR3 covers 13 residues. The germline CDR1 and CDR2 sequences are SGHDN and FVKESK. V dropped 5 bases and J dropped 5 bases, with 10 bases sitting between them. DNA of the CDR3: TGTGCCAGCAGCGCACAACTAGACAATGAGCAGTTCTTC. Amino acid sequence: CASSAQLDNEQFF.

The chain links TRBV7-9 to TRBJ2-7; 10 nucleotides line up with TRBD2. J gave up 4 bases and V 6 bases, and 9 bases lay outside the gene matches. There are 15 residues in the CDR3. CDR1 is SEHNR and CDR2 is FQNEAQ in the germline V gene (reference sequence). The CDR3, as DNA: TGTGCCAGCAGTTCCCGAGGACTAGCGGATTACGAGCAGTACTTC. Translation: CASSSRGLADYEQYF.